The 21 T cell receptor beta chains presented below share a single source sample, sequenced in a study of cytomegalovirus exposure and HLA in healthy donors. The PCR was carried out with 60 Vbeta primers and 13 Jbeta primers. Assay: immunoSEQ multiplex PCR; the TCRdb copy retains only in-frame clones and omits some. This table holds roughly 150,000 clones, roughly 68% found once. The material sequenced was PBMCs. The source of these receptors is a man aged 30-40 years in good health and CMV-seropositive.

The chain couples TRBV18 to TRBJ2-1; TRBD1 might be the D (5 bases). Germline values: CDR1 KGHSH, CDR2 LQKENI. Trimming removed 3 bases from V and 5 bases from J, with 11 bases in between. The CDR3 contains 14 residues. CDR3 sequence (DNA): TGTGCCAGCTCACCCACTGGGGCTGACAATGAGCAGTTCTTC. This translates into CASSPTGADNEQFF.

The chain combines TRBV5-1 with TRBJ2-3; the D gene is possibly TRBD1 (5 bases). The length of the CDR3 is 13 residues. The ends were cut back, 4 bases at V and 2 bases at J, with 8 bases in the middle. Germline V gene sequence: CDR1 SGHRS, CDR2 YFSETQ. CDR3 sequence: CASSTGDTDTQYF. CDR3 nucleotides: TGCGCCAGCAGCACAGGAGACACAGATACGCAGTATTTT.

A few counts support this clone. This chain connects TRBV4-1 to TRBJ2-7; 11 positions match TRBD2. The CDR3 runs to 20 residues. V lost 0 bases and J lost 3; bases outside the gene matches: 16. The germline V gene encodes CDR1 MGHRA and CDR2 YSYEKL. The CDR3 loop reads CASSQDPQASTSGELYEQYF. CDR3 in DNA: TGCGCCAGCAGCCAAGATCCGCAGGCTTCGACTAGCGGGGAACTCTACGAGCAGTACTTC.

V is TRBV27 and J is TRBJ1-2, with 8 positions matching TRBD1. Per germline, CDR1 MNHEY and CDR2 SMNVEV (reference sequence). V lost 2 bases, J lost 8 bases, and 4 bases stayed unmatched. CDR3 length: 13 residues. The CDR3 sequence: CASSLITGGGYTF. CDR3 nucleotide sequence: TGTGCCAGCAGTTTAATAACAGGGGGAGGCTACACCTTC.

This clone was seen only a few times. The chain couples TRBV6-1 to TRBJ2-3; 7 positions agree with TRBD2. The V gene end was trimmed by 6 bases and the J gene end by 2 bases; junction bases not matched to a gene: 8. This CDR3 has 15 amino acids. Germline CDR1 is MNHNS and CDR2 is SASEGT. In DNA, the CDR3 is TGTGCCAGCAGCTTCAGCGGGACGTACACAGATACGCAGTATTTT. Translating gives CASSFSGTYTDTQYF.

The CDR3 sequence: CASSLAVAGERSDTQYF. In DNA form, the CDR3 reads TGTGCCAGCAGCTTGGCGGTAGCGGGAGAGAGGTCAGATACGCAGTATTTT. The gene calls are TRBV5-4 and TRBJ2-3; TRBD2 matches 9 bases. CDR1 is SGHNT, CDR2 YYREEE, per germline (reference sequence). CDR3 length: 17 amino acids. V shed 0 bases, J shed 4 bases, and the junction held 9 bases outside the gene matches.

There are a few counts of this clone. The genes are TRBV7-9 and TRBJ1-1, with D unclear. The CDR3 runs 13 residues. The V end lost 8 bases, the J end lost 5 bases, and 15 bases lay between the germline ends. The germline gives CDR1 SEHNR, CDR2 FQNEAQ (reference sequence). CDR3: CASEGPSGTEAFF. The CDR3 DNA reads TGTGCCAGCGAAGGACCTTCGGGGACTGAAGCTTTCTTT.

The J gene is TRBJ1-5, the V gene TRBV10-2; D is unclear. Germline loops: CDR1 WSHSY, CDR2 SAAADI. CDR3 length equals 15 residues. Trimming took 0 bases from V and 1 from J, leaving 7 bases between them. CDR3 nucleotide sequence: TGCGCCAGCAGTGAGTCCGGGGTGAGCAATCAGCCCCAGCATTTT. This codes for CASSESGVSNQPQHF.

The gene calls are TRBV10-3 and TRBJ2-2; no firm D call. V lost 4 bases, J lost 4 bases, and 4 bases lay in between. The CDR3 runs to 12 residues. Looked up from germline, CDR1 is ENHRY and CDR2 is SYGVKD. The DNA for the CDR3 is TGTGCCATCAGTGGCGGCACCGGGGAGCTGTTTTTT. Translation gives CAISGGTGELFF.

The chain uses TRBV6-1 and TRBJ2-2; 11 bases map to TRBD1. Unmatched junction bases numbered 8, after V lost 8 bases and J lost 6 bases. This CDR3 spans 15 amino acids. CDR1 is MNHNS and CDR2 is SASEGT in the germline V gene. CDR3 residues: CASGKTGQGAGELFF. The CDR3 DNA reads TGTGCCAGCGGGAAAACGGGACAGGGGGCCGGGGAGCTGTTTTTT.

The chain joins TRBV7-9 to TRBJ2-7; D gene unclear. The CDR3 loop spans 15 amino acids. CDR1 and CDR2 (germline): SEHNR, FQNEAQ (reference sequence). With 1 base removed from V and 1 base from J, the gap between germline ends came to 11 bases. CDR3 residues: CASSLGFQTSYEQYF. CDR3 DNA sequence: TGTGCCAGCAGCTTAGGTTTCCAGACTTCCTACGAGCAGTACTTC.

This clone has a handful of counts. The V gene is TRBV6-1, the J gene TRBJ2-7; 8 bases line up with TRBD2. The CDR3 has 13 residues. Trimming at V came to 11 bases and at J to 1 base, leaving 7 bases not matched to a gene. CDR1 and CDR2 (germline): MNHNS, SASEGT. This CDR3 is CAAGGGLSYEQYF. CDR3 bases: TGTGCCGCCGGGGGGGGGTTATCCTACGAGCAGTACTTC.

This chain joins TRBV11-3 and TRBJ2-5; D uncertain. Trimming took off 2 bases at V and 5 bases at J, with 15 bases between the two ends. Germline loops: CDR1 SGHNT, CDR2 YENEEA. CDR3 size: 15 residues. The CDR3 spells CASSLLGSSVETQYF. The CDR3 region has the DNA TGTGCCAGCAGCTTATTAGGTAGCAGTGTGGAGACCCAGTACTTC.

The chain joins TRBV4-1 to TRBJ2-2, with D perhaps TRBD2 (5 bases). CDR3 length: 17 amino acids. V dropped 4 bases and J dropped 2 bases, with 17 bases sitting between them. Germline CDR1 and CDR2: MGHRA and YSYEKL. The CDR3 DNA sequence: TGCGCCAGCAGCCCCCTCTTTAGCGCGGAAAACACCGGGGAGCTGTTTTTT. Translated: CASSPLFSAENTGELFF.

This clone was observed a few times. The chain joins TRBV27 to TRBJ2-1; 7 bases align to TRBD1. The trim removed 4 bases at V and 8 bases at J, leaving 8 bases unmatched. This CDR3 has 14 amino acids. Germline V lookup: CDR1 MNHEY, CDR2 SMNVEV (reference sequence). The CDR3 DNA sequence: TGTGCCAGCAGTTCCCCCTTAAGGGGGCATGAGCAGTTCTTC. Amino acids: CASSSPLRGHEQFF.

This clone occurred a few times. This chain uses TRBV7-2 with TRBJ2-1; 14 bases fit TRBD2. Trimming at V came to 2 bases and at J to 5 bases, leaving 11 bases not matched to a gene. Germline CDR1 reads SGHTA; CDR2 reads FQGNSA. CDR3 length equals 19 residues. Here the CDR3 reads CASSLNLRGLAGGNNEQFF. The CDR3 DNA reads TGTGCCAGCAGCTTAAACTTACGTGGACTAGCGGGAGGCAACAATGAGCAGTTCTTC.

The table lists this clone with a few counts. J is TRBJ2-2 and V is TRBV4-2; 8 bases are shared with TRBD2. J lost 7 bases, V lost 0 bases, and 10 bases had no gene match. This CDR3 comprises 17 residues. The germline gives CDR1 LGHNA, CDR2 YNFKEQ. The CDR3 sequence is CASSQELGLGGSGELFF. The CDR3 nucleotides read TGTGCCAGCAGCCAAGAATTGGGACTAGGAGGGAGCGGGGAGCTGTTTTTT.

The CDR3 DNA reads TGTGCCAGCAGTTTCATCGGGGGACAGGGTATATACGAGCAGTACTTC. It is translated as CASSFIGGQGIYEQYF. The gene calls are TRBV27 and TRBJ2-5, with 9 bases aligning to TRBD1. The J call may be wrong; the DNA end is better matched by TRBJ2-7. The germline gives CDR1 MNHEY, CDR2 SMNVEV (reference sequence). The CDR3 runs to 16 residues.

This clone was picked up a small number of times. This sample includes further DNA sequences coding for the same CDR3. The CDR3 spells CASSQGSEQYF. The DNA for the CDR3 is TGTGCCAGCAGTCAGGGATCCGAGCAGTACTTC. The chain is built from TRBV14 and TRBJ2-7; weak D call: TRBD1 (5 bases). CDR1 and CDR2 from the germline V gene are SGHDN and FVKESK. Trimming removed 6 bases at V and 6 bases at J, with 9 bases between. The CDR3 spans 11 residues.

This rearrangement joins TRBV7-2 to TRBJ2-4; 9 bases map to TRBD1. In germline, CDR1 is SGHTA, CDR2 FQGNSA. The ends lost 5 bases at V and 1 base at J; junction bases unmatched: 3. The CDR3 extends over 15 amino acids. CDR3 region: CASSRTGAAKNIQYF. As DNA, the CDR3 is TGTGCCAGCAGCCGGACAGGGGCGGCCAAAAACATTCAGTACTTC.

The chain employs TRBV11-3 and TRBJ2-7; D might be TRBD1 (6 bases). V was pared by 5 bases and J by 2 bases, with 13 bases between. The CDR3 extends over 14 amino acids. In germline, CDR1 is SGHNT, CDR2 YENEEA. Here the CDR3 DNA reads TGTGCCAGCAGCCATACAGACAGGCCCTACGAGCAGTACTTC. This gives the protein CASSHTDRPYEQYF.